The subject of this entry is one TCR beta chain. Its antigen is as yet unknown. This specimen comes from a study of T cell responses to AZD1222 COVID-19 vaccine. Overall study results and limits: Rises in breadth and depth of Spike-specific TCRs came after two AZD1222 doses. Nearly half of the spike-specific TCRs reportedly recognize variant regions that carry no mutations. Donors, mostly white British, included more females; clonal diversity was possibly underestimated. Baseline seropositivity characterized only 5 or 6 AZD1222 recipients.

This CDR3 contains 16 residues. With 3 bases clipped from V and 0 bases from J, the junction kept 3 bases outside the gene matches. Germline CDR1 SGDLS, CDR2 YYNGEE. TCRdb keeps only in-frame clones here, not all; method: immunoSEQ multiplex PCR. The table shows 150,000 or so clones, with 91% occurring only once. The sequence was obtained from an adult who received the AZD1222 COVID-19 vaccine. The sequences come from peripheral blood, collected 28 days after the second AZD1222 dose. The chain carries TRBV9 and TRBJ2-1, with 10 bases that match TRBD2. The CDR3 loop is CASSATSGNSYNEQFF. The CDR3, as DNA: TGTGCCAGCAGCGCTACTAGCGGGAACTCCTACAATGAGCAGTTCTTC.